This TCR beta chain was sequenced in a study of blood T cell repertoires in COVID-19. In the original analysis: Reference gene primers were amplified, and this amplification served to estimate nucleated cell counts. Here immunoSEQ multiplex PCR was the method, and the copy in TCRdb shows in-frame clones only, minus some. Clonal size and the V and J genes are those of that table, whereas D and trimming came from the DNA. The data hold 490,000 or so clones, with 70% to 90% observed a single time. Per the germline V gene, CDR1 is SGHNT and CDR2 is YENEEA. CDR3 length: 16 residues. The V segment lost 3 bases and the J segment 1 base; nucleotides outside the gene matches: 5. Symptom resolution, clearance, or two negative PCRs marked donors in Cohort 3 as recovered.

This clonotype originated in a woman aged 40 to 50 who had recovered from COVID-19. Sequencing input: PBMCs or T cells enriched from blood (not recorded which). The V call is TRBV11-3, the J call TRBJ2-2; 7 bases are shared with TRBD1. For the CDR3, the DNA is TGTGCCAGCAGCTTTAAGACAGGGAGGAACACCGGGGAGCTGTTTTTT. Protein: CASSFKTGRNTGELFF.